The 13 T cell receptor beta chains below were found in one sample sequenced in a study of identical twins. Each CDR3 protein is one row after TCRdb ran MiXCR on the 5' RACE reads. The sample carries approximately 700,000 distinct CDR3 sequences, around a sixth recorded once. This sample was shared with a second study, whose subject was T cells expressing NK-cell markers.

The sequenced sample consisted of PBMCs. These receptors came from a woman aged 18 to 35 in good health.

This clonotype was found many times. The rearrangement uses TRBV5-1 and TRBJ1-1; no reliable D call. CDR3 length: 13 amino acids. Trimming removed 4 bases from V and 4 bases from J, with 11 bases in between. Germline CDR1 and CDR2: SGHRS and YFSETQ. The CDR3: CASSPTVATEAFF. CDR3 nucleotides: TGCGCCAGCAGCCCTACAGTCGCCACTGAAGCTTTCTTT.

J is TRBJ2-5 and V is TRBV7-2, with TRBD2 identical over 9 bases. The CDR3 loop spans 14 amino acids. Germline V CDR1 and CDR2: SGHTA, FQGNSA. Losses at the gene ends were 8 bases for V and 5 bases for J; bases not matched to a gene: 9. CDR3 amino acids: CASERAGGGETQYF. CDR3 sequence (DNA): TGTGCCAGCGAACGAGCGGGAGGAGGGGAGACCCAGTACTTC.

The chain couples TRBV20-1 to TRBJ1-2; no firm D call. V dropped 0 bases and J dropped 1 base, with 12 bases sitting between them. The CDR3 covers 15 residues. Germline V gives CDR1 DFQATT, CDR2 SNEGSKA (reference sequence). CDR3 sequence: CSARDDADGNYGYTF. The CDR3 DNA follows: TGCAGTGCTAGAGATGACGCGGATGGTAACTATGGCTACACCTTC.

This clonotype turned up a few times. The chain uses TRBV20-1 and TRBJ2-5; 7 bases fit TRBD1. Germline V gives CDR1 DFQATT, CDR2 SNEGSKA (reference sequence). The length of the CDR3 is 13 residues. Trimming removed 6 bases from V and 4 bases from J; junction bases left unmatched: 8. CDR3 in amino acids: CSAGPTGRETQYF. The CDR3, as DNA: TGCAGTGCCGGCCCGACAGGGCGAGAGACCCAGTACTTC.

This clonotype turned up a few times. The rearrangement uses TRBV18 and TRBJ2-5; 7 bases match TRBD1. CDR1 is KGHSH, CDR2 LQKENI, per germline. The CDR3 extends over 15 amino acids. J was trimmed by 1 base and V by 4 bases; bases with no gene match: 6. The CDR3 is CASSQGARIQETQYF. Written as DNA, the CDR3 is TGTGCCAGCTCACAGGGGGCGCGGATCCAAGAGACCCAGTACTTC.

In its sample, this clonotype was seen many times. The V and J genes are TRBV5-1 and TRBJ1-1; D might be TRBD1 (5 bases). The V end lost 4 bases, the J end lost 1 base, and 14 bases lay between the germline ends. Germline CDR1 reads SGHRS; CDR2 reads YFSETQ. The CDR3 contains 15 residues. This CDR3 reads CASSLAGTKNTEAFF. In nucleotides, the CDR3 is TGCGCCAGCAGCCTAGCCGGGACGAAGAACACTGAAGCTTTCTTT.

The chain carries TRBV5-1 and TRBJ2-5; D remains ambiguous. V was shortened by 0 bases and J by 4 bases, with 10 bases between the two germline ends. Germline V gives CDR1 SGHRS, CDR2 YFSETQ. The CDR3 has 14 amino acids. As DNA, the CDR3 is TGCGCCAGCAGCTTGGAGTCCTCGCGAGAGACCCAGTACTTC. Its protein product is CASSLESSRETQYF.

V is TRBV5-1 and J is TRBJ1-6, with a tentative D call TRBD1 (5 bases). Trimming removed 0 bases from V and 9 bases from J, with 13 bases in between. In germline, CDR1 is SGHRS, CDR2 YFSETQ. The CDR3 contains 15 residues. The CDR3 region is CASSLEGRTGSPLHF. CDR3 DNA sequence: TGCGCCAGCAGCTTGGAGGGACGAACGGGTTCACCCCTCCACTTT.

In this sample, this clonotype turned up a few times. V is TRBV20-1 and J is TRBJ1-5; 8 bases match TRBD1. This CDR3 region has 15 residues. Germline lookup yields CDR1 DFQATT and CDR2 SNEGSKA (reference sequence). V was pared by 3 bases and J by 0 bases, with 4 bases of the junction left unmatched. CDR3 residues: CSARNRGNSNQPQHF. The DNA for the CDR3 is TGCAGTGCTAGGAACAGGGGGAATAGCAATCAGCCCCAGCATTTT.

In this sample, this clonotype turned up a few times. The chain combines TRBV7-9 with TRBJ2-7; no definite D call. Trimming left V 1 base short and J 9 bases short, with 10 bases between. This CDR3 spans 12 amino acids. Germline CDR1 is SEHNR and CDR2 is FQNEAQ (reference sequence). The CDR3: CASSLVEAMQYF. DNA for the CDR3: TGTGCCAGCAGCTTAGTAGAAGCGATGCAGTACTTC.

This clonotype was counted between two and nine times. This chain uses TRBV7-8 with TRBJ2-1, with TRBD2 as a possible D gene (5 bases). CDR1 and CDR2 from the germline V gene are SGHVS and FQNEAQ. The ends were cut back, 1 base at V and 11 bases at J, with 15 bases in the middle. The CDR3 runs to 14 residues. In DNA form, the CDR3 reads TGTGCCAGCAGCTTAGTACCAAAACGGGATCAGCAGTTCTTC. Protein sequence: CASSLVPKRDQQFF.

This clonotype was detected only a few times. The genes are TRBV5-5 and TRBJ2-1; D ambiguous. From germline, CDR1 is SGHKS and CDR2 YYEKEE (reference sequence). The CDR3 is 16 amino acids. V lost 6 bases and J lost 8, with 24 bases in between. The CDR3 bases are TGTGCCAGCACCCTCCTAGGGCTCGTCCATCACGATGAGCAGTTCTTC. Translated, it gives CASTLLGLVHHDEQFF.

This chain's CDR3 is CAISESRLAGGREQFF. The CDR3 DNA reads TGTGCCATCAGTGAGTCGAGGCTAGCGGGGGGGCGTGAGCAGTTCTTC. The chain carries TRBV10-3 and TRBJ2-1; 12 positions match TRBD2. The CDR3 loop spans 16 amino acids. The ends lost 0 bases at V and 9 bases at J; junction bases unmatched: 6. Per germline, CDR1 ENHRY and CDR2 SYGVKD.